This T cell receptor (beta chain) originates from a study of identical twins. This clonotype was recorded many times. Germline-derived CDR1 and CDR2 are SEHNR and FQNEAQ (reference sequence). The CDR3 loop spans 15 amino acids. The germline V and J ends were trimmed by 0 bases and 6 bases, with 15 bases remaining between them. TCRdb fed the 5' RACE reads into MiXCR, producing one record per CDR3 protein. The repertoire has 250,000 or so distinct CDR3 sequences, 5.5% to 7% of them found once; the top ten carry around 3.4%. Another study also made use of these data, one on yellow fever vaccine responses in identical twins.

The sample comprised memory (CD45RO+) T cells sorted from blood. The genes are TRBV7-9 and TRBJ2-7, with D perhaps matching TRBD2 (6 bases). This TCR was sampled from a woman aged 18-30 years in good health. CDR3 loop: CASSLAKTGEGEQYF. For the CDR3, the DNA is TGTGCCAGCAGCTTAGCGAAAACGGGAGAGGGCGAGCAGTACTTC.